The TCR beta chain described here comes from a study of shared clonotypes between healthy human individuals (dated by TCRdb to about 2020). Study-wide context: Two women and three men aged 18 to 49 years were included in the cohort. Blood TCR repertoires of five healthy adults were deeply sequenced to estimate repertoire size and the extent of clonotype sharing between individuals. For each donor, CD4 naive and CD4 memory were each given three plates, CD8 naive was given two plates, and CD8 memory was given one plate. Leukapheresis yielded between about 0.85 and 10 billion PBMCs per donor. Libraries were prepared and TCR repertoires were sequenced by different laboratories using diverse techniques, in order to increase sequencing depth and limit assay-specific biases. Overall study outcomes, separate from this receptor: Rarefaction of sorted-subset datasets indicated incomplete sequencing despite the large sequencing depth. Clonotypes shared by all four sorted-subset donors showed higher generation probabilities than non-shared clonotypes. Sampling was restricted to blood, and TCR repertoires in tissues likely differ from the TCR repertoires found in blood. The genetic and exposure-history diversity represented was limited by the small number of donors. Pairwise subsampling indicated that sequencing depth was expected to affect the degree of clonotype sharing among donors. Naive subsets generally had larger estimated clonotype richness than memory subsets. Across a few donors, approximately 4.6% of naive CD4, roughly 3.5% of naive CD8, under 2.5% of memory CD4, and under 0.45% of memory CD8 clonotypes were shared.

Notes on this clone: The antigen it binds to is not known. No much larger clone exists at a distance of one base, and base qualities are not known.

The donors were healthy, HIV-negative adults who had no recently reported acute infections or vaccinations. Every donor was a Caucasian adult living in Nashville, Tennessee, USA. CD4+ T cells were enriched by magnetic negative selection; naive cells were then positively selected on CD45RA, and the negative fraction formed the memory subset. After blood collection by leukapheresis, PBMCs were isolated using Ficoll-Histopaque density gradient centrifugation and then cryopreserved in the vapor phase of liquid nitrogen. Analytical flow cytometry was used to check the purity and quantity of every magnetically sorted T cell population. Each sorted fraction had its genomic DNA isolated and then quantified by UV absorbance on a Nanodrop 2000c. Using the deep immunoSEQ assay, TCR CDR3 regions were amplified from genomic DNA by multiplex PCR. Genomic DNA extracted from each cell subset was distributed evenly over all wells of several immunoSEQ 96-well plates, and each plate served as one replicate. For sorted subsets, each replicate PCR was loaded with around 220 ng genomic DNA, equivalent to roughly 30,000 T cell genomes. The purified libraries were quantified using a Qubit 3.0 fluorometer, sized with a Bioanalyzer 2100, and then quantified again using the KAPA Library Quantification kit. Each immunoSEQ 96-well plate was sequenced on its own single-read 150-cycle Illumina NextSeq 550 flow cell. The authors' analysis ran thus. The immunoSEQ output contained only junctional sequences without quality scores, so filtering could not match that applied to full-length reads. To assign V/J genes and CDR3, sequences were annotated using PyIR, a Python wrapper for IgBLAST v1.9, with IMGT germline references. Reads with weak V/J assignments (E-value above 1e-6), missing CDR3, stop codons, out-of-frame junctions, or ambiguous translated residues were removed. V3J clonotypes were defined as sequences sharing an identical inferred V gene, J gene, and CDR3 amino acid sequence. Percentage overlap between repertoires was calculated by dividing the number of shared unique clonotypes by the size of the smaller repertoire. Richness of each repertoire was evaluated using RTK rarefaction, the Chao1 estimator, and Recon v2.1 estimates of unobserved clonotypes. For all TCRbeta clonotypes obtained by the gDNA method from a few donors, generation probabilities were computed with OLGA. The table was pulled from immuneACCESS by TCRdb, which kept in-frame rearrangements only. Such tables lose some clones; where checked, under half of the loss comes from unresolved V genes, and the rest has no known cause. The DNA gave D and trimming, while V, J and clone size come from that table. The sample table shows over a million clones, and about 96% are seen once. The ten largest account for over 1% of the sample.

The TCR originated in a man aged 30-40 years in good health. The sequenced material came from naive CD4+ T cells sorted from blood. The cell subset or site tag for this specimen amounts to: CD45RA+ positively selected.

The CDR3 region has the sequence CASSRGLAGITDTQYF. The bases are TGTGCCAGCAGCCGGGGACTAGCGGGGATCACAGATACGCAGTATTTT. The rearranged chain carries TRBV5-6 and TRBJ2-3; the junction holds 13 bases that match TRBD2. Trimming takes 4 bases off V and 2 bases off J; junction bases not matched to a gene: 4. From cysteine to phenylalanine, the CDR3 is 16 amino acids long. Of all the DNA, just the CDR3 is kept, 48 bases in frame from base 1. The CDR1 and CDR2 encoded by the germline V gene are SGHDT and YYEEEE.